Following are 18 T cell receptor beta chains from one sample sequenced in a study of metastatic and nonmetastatic thyroid tumors. MiXCR reprocessed the PCR reads for TCRdb. Of 32,000 or so clones in the sample, roughly 15% were seen once. Each patient came to thyroid surgery without any prior treatment (of any kind). Sequencing input: blood. The source is a male donor with papillary thyroid cancer or a benign thyroid nodule (not recorded which). Some clones in this sample may be carry-over from other donors' samples.

A remark on this clone: This may come from a read error, since a much larger clone is one base off. Other nucleotide sequences in the sample specify the same CDR3. V usage is TRBV20-1 and J usage is TRBJ2-3; the match to TRBD2 covers 9 bases. Trimming took 1 base from V and 2 from J; bases not matched to a gene: 16. The germline CDR1 and CDR2 sequences are DFQATT and SNEGSKA (reference sequence). The CDR3 contains 19 residues. The DNA of the CDR3 is TGCAGTGCTAGAGGCGGACCTTCGAGGCGGGAGGGGATCACAGATACGCAGTATTTT. Translated, it gives CSARGGPSRREGITDTQYF.

This clone was detected ten times or more. This chain uses TRBV11-2 with TRBJ2-3, with a tentative D call TRBD2 (6 bases). V gave up 1 base and J gave up 2 bases, with 10 bases separating them. CDR1 is SGHAT and CDR2 is FQNNGV in the germline V gene. The CDR3 has 15 residues. The CDR3 reads CASSLGSGATDTQYF. In DNA, the CDR3 is TGTGCCAGCAGCTTAGGTAGCGGAGCCACAGATACGCAGTATTTT.

The sample holds many counts of this clone. The chain carries TRBV2 and TRBJ1-4, with no clear D. Trimming removed 1 base from V and 5 bases from J, with 5 bases in between. The CDR3 runs 13 residues. CDR1 and CDR2 (germline): SNHLY, FYNNEI. The CDR3 loop reads CASSEDLNEKLFF. DNA for the CDR3: TGTGCCAGCAGTGAAGACTTAAATGAAAAACTGTTTTTT.

This clone showed up many times. The V call is TRBV13, the J call TRBJ2-1, with 15 bases fitting TRBD2. Per germline, CDR1 PRHDT and CDR2 FYEKMQ (reference sequence). The CDR3 spans 18 residues. The trim removed 5 bases at V and 7 bases at J, leaving 12 bases unmatched. The CDR3 DNA reads TGTGCCAGCAGCCCGGGACTAGCGGGGGGATTCGGTAAGAATGAGCAGTTCTTC. This encodes CASSPGLAGGFGKNEQFF.

This clone has ten or more counts. This chain uses TRBV20-1 with TRBJ2-2; the D call may be TRBD1 or TRBD2 (5 bases each). CDR1 and CDR2 (germline): DFQATT, SNEGSKA (reference sequence). The CDR3 runs 18 residues. With 6 bases removed from V and 0 bases from J, the gap between germline ends came to 23 bases. The CDR3 is CSATNPGPGTANTGELFF. In DNA, the CDR3 is TGCAGTGCCACCAACCCTGGGCCAGGGACGGCGAACACCGGGGAGCTGTTTTTT.

The table lists this clone with a few counts. This chain uses TRBV27 with TRBJ2-1; the match to TRBD1 covers 7 bases. Germline V gene lookup returns CDR1 MNHEY and CDR2 SMNVEV (reference sequence). This CDR3 is built from 16 residues. The V and J ends lost 2 bases and 0 bases, in that order; junction bases with no gene match: 4. As DNA, the CDR3 is TGTGCCAGCAGTTTAGGGACAGCCATCTCCTACAATGAGCAGTTCTTC. It is translated as CASSLGTAISYNEQFF.

CDR3 sequence: CASSTSDFGTYEQYF. CDR3 DNA: TGTGCCAGCAGCACCTCTGACTTTGGGACCTACGAGCAGTACTTC. The chain couples TRBV11-2 to TRBJ2-7; D call uncertain. V was pared by 5 bases and J by 2 bases, with 16 bases between. This CDR3 contains 15 residues. Germline lookup yields CDR1 SGHAT and CDR2 FQNNGV.

The genes are TRBV6-1 and TRBJ1-2, with D possibly being TRBD1 (6 bases). The V and J ends lost 5 bases and 6 bases respectively, with 19 bases between them. CDR1 and CDR2 from the germline V gene are MNHNS and SASEGT. The CDR3 contains 15 residues. The CDR3 DNA reads TGTGCCAGCAGTCCCCTGCGGGGGCCTGAGAATGGCTACACCTTC. It translates to CASSPLRGPENGYTF.

At least ten counts were recorded for this clone. The chain uses TRBV10-2 and TRBJ2-7; 7 nucleotides match TRBD1. The CDR3 has 15 amino acids. Germline V gives CDR1 WSHSY, CDR2 SAAADI. The V segment lost 6 bases and the J segment 4 bases; nucleotides outside the gene matches: 12. This chain's CDR3 is CASSPHETGIYEQYF. CDR3 DNA sequence: TGCGCCAGCAGCCCCCATGAGACAGGGATTTACGAGCAGTACTTC.

The chain recombines TRBV6-1 with TRBJ2-7, with 7 bases aligning to TRBD1. The germline gives CDR1 MNHNS, CDR2 SASEGT. V lost 4 bases to trimming and J lost 2 bases; unmatched junction nucleotides: 8. The CDR3 covers 15 residues. The CDR3 DNA is TGTGCCAGCAGTGGACAAGGGACAGCGCCCTACGAGCAGTACTTC. Translating it yields CASSGQGTAPYEQYF.

V usage is TRBV20-1 and J usage is TRBJ2-7; D ambiguous. The V gene lost 6 bases and the J gene lost 1 base, with 19 bases spanning the gap. Germline-derived CDR1 and CDR2 are DFQATT and SNEGSKA (reference sequence). The CDR3 loop spans 15 amino acids. CDR3 DNA sequence: TGCAGTGCCCAATTGGTCCTAGTGCGTTCCTACGAGCAGTACTTC. As protein: CSAQLVLVRSYEQYF.

This sequence joins TRBV27 and TRBJ2-7; tentatively, D is TRBD2 (5 bases). Deletions cut 4 bases from V and 2 bases from J, with 15 bases between. The length of the CDR3 is 15 residues. Germline V gene data show CDR1 as MNHEY and CDR2 as SMNVEV (reference sequence). The CDR3 DNA reads as TGTGCCAGCAGTTCCGCTAGCTTGAGTCCCTACGAGCAGTACTTC. This gives the protein CASSSASLSPYEQYF.

This clone came up many times. CDR3 DNA sequence: TGTGCCAGCAGTGAAGCACGGTCTAGCGTCTTCCTGGGCACTGAAGCTTTCTTT. This codes for CASSEARSSVFLGTEAFF. V and J are TRBV6-1 and TRBJ1-1; D unresolved. This CDR3 is built from 18 residues. V lost 0 bases, J lost 4 bases, and 21 bases lay in between. Germline CDR1 is MNHNS and CDR2 is SASEGT.

This clone has ten or more counts. The V gene is TRBV27, the J gene TRBJ1-2, with D unclear. The CDR3 has 13 residues. V was pared by 5 bases and J by 8 bases, with 15 bases between. The germline V gene encodes CDR1 MNHEY and CDR2 SMNVEV (reference sequence). The CDR3 DNA reads as TGTGCCAGCAGTCCACACCGGACCGGAGGCTACACCTTC. It yields the protein CASSPHRTGGYTF.

The chain has TRBV2 and TRBJ1-2; D is possibly TRBD1 (6 bases). The CDR3 is 13 amino acids. Germline-derived CDR1 and CDR2 are SNHLY and FYNNEI. The V end lost 7 bases, the J end lost 6 bases, and 15 bases lay between the germline ends. For the CDR3, the DNA is TGTGCCAGCAACATACAGGGAGGGGATGGCTACACCTTC. Amino acids: CASNIQGGDGYTF.

For this clone: A read error may be the cause here, since a much bigger clone is one base away. CDR3 region: CASSSNSEAKLETQYF. CDR3 coding DNA: TGTGCCAGCAGCTCAAATAGCGAGGCTAAATTAGAGACCCAGTACTTC. The gene calls are TRBV7-9 and TRBJ2-5; tentatively, D is TRBD2 (5 bases). Germline CDR1 reads SEHNR; CDR2 reads FQNEAQ (reference sequence). V lost 4 bases and J lost 4, with 19 bases in between. The CDR3 has 16 amino acids.

V usage is TRBV11-2 and J usage is TRBJ1-2; D is possibly TRBD1 (6 bases). The CDR3 has 15 residues. Germline V lookup: CDR1 SGHAT, CDR2 FQNNGV. Trimming shortened V by 10 bases and J by 3 bases, and 21 bases separated the two germline ends. CDR3 loop: CAIILDAGDYYGYTF. In DNA form, the CDR3 reads TGTGCCATCATCTTAGATGCAGGGGACTACTATGGCTACACCTTC.

This clone was detected ten times or more. The rearrangement joins TRBV11-1 to TRBJ2-5; either TRBD1 or TRBD2 may supply D (5 bases each). With 2 bases removed from V and 2 bases from J, the gap between germline ends came to 12 bases. CDR3 size: 15 residues. Germline CDR1 and CDR2: SGHAT and FQDESV (reference sequence). The CDR3 loop reads CASSLSSGPQETQYF. The CDR3 DNA follows: TGTGCCAGCAGCTTATCCTCGGGACCACAAGAGACCCAGTACTTC.